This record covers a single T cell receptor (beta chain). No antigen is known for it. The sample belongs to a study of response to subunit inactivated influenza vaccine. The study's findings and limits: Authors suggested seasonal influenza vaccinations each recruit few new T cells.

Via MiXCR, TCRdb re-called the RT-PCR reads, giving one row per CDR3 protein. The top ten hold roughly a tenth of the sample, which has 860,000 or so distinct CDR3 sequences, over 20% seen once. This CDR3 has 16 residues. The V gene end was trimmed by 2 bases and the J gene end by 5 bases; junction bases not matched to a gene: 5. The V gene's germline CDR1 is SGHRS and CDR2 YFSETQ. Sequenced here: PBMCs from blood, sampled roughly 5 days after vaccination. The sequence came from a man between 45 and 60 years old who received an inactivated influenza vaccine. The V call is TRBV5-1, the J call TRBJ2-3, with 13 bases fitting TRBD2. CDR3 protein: CASSFGGLAGEDTQYF. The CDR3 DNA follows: TGCGCCAGCAGCTTTGGAGGACTAGCGGGAGAAGATACGCAGTATTTT.